This T cell receptor (beta chain) came from a study of T cell responses to AZD1222 COVID-19 vaccine. The CDR3 runs 14 residues. Germline V gives CDR1 SEHNR, CDR2 FQNEAQ (reference sequence). V lost 4 bases to trimming and J lost 6 bases; unmatched junction nucleotides: 5. Produced via immunoSEQ multiplex PCR; TCRdb's table is partial and in-frame only. The profile covers 170,000 or so clones, with roughly nine tenths appearing a single time and around 3% taken by the ten largest. This clone was seen only once. Here the sequenced sample was peripheral blood, taken on day 0 of AZD1222 vaccination. The chain employs TRBV7-9 and TRBJ1-4; 7 positions match TRBD1. This receptor was identified in an adult in good health. CDR3 sequence: CASSSGQYYEKLFF. CDR3 coding DNA: TGTGCCAGCAGCTCGGGACAGTACTATGAAAAACTGTTTTTT.